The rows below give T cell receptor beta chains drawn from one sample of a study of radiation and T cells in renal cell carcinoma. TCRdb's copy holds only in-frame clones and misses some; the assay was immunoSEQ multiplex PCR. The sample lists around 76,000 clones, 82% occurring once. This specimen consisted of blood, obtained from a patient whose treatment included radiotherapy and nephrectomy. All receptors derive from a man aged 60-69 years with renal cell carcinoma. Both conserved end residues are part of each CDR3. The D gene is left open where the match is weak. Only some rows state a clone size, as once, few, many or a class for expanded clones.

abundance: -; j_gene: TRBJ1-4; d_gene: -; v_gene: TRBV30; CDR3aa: CAWSGRLGEKLFF; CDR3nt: TGTGCCTGGAGTGGACGGCTTGGTGAAAAACTGTTTTTT
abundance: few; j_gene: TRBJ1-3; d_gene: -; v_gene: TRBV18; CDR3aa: CASSTSLPGAGNTIYF; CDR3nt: TGTGCCAGCTCAACATCACTTCCAGGGGCTGGAAACACCATATATTTT
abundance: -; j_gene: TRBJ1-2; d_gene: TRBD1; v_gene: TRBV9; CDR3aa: CASKGGGLGGYTF; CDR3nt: TGTGCCAGCAAGGGAGGGGGCTTAGGAGGCTACACCTTC
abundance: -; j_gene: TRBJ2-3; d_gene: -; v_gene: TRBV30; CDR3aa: CAWCQGRADTQYF; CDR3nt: TGTGCCTGGTGTCAGGGGAGGGCAGATACGCAGTATTTT
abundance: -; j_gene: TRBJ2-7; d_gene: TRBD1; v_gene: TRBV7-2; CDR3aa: CASSPRGDRASGPYF; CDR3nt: TGTGCCAGCAGCCCGAGGGGGGACAGGGCGTCGGGGCCGTACTTC
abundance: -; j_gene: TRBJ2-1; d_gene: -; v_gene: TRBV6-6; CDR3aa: CASSIDLYNEQFF; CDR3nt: TGTGCCAGCAGCATCGACCTGTACAATGAGCAGTTCTTC
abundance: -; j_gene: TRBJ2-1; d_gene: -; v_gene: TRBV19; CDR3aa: CASSIRFSYNEQFF; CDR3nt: TGTGCCAGTAGTATAAGGTTCTCCTACAATGAGCAGTTCTTC
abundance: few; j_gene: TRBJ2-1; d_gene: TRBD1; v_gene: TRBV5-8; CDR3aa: CASSHRDRYDEQFF; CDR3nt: TGTGCCAGCAGTCACCGGGACAGGTACGATGAGCAGTTCTTC
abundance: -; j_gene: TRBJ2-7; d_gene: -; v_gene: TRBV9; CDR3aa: CASSPGAGRQGGYEQYF; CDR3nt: TGTGCCAGCAGCCCGGGGGCGGGGAGACAGGGTGGCTACGAGCAGTACTTC
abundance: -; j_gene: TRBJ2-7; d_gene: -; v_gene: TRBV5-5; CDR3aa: CASSLVASYEQYF; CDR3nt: TGTGCCAGCAGCTTGGTGGCCTCCTACGAGCAGTACTTC
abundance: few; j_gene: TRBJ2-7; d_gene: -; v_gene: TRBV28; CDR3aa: CASRHTSGVDRAYEQYF; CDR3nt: TGTGCCAGCAGACACACCTCGGGGGTTGATAGGGCCTACGAGCAGTACTTC
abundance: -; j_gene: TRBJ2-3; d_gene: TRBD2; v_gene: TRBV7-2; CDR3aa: CASSGGDYTDTQYF; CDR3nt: TGTGCCAGCAGCGGAGGGGACTACACAGATACGCAGTATTTT
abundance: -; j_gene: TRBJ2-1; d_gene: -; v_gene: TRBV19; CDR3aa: CASRTFDRIHNEQFF; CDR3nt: TGTGCCAGTAGAACTTTCGACAGGATACACAATGAGCAGTTCTTC
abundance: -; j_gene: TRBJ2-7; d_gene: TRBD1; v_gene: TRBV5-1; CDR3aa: CASSFTGTGNYEQYF; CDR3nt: TGCGCCAGCAGCTTCACCGGGACAGGGAATTACGAGCAGTACTTC
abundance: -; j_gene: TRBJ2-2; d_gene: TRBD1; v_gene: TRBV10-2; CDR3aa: CASIDRVSNTGELFF; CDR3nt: TGCGCCAGCATTGACAGGGTTTCAAACACCGGGGAGCTGTTTTTT
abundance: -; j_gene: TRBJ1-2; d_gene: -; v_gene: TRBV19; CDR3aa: CASSMVEGVNYGYTF; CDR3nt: TGTGCCAGTAGTATGGTGGAGGGGGTAAACTATGGCTACACCTTC
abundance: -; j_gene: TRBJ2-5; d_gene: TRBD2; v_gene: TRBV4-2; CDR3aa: CASSQESLAGPQETQYF; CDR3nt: TGTGCCAGCAGCCAAGAAAGCCTAGCGGGCCCCCAAGAGACCCAGTACTTC
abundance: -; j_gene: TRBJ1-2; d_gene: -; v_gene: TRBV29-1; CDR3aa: CSVGDTSNYGYTF; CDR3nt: TGCAGCGTTGGGGACACCTCTAACTATGGCTACACCTTC
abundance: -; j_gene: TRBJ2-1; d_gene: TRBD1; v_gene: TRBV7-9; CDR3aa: CASSRISGTGYDEQFF; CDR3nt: TGTGCCAGCAGCCGTATCTCCGGGACAGGGTATGATGAGCAGTTCTTC
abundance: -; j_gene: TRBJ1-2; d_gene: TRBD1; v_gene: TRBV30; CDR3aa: CAWRSDRPGYGYTF; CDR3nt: TGTGCCTGGAGGTCGGACAGGCCGGGCTATGGCTACACCTTC
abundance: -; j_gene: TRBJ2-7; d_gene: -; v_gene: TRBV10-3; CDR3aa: CAISESVVGAGPYF; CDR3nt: TGTGCCATCAGTGAGTCGGTGGTGGGGGCAGGGCCGTACTTC
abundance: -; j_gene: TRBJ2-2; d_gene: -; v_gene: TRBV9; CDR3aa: CASSVATRSNTGELFF; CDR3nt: TGTGCCAGCAGCGTAGCTACTCGCTCCAACACCGGGGAGCTGTTTTTT
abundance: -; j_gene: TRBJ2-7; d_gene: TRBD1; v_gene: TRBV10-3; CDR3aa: CAISESSTGIPSYEQYF; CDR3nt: TGTGCCATCAGTGAGTCCTCGACAGGGATCCCCTCCTACGAGCAGTACTTC
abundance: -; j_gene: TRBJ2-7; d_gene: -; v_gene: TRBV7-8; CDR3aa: CASSLDRGEQYF; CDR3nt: TGTGCCAGCAGTCTTGACCGTGGGGAGCAGTACTTC
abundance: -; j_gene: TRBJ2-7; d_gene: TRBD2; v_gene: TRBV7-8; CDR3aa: CASSSRTSGRNEQYF; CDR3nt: TGTGCCAGCAGCTCCCGGACTAGCGGGAGAAACGAGCAGTACTTC
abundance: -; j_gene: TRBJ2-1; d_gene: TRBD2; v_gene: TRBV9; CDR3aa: CASSDPSGSVYNEQFF; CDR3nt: TGTGCCAGCAGCGACCCTAGCGGGAGCGTCTACAATGAGCAGTTCTTC
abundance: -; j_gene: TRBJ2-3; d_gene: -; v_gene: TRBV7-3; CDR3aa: CASSSGPPGDTQYF; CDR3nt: TGTGCCAGCAGCTCGGGACCTCCAGGAGATACGCAGTATTTT
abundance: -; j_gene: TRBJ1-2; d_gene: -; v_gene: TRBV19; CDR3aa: CASSIQGGNYGYTF; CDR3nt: TGTGCCAGTAGTATACAGGGTGGGAACTATGGCTACACCTTC
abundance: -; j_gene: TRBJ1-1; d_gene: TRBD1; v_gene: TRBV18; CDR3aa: CASSLDRGEAFF; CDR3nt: TGTGCCAGCTCACTGGACAGGGGGGAAGCTTTCTTT
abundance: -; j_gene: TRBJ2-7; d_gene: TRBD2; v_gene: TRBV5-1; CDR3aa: CASSPSGLSSYEQYF; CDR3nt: TGCGCCAGCAGCCCTAGCGGCCTAAGCTCCTACGAGCAGTACTTC
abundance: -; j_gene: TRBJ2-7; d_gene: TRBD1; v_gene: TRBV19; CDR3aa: CASSMLGETGKYF; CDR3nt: TGTGCCAGTAGTATGTTGGGGGAGACAGGGAAGTACTTC
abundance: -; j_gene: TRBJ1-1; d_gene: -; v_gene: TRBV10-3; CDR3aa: CAINRDRNMNTEAFF; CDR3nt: TGTGCCATCAATCGAGACAGGAACATGAACACTGAAGCTTTCTTT
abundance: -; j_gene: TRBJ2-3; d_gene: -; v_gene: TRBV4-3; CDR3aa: CASSQATGPSTDTQYF; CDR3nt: TGCGCCAGCAGCCAAGCAACAGGGCCCAGCACAGATACGCAGTATTTT
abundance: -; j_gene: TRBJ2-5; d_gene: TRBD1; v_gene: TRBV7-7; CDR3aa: CASSGQAETQYF; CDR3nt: TGTGCCAGCAGCGGACAGGCCGAGACCCAGTACTTC
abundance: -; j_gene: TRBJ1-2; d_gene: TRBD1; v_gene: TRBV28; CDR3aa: CASSFRDRNYGYTF; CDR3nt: TGTGCCAGCAGTTTCCGGGACAGAAACTATGGCTACACCTTC
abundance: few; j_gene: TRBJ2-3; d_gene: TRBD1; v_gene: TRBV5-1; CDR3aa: CASSIGTATDTQYF; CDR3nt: TGCGCCAGCAGCATCGGGACAGCGACAGATACGCAGTATTTT
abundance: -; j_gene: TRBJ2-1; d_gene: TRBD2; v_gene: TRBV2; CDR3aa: CASSANSGTSGRLGFNEQFF; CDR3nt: TGTGCCAGCAGTGCGAATTCCGGGACTAGCGGGAGATTGGGGTTCAATGAGCAGTTCTTC
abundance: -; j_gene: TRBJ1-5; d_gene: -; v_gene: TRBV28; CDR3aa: CASKPYSNQPQHF; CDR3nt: TGTGCCAGCAAACCGTATAGCAATCAGCCCCAGCATTTT
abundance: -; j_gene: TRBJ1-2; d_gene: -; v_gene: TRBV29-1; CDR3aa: CSVEDLAGGYGYTF; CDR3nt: TGCAGCGTTGAAGATCTTGCCGGGGGCTATGGCTACACCTTC
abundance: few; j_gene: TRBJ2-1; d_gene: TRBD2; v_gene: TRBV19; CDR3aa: CASSANRRSGISYNEQFF; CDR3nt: TGTGCCAGTAGTGCTAACCGGAGGAGCGGGATATCCTACAATGAGCAGTTCTTC
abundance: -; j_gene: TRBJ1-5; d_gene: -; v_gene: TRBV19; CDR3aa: CATRGRVGYSNQPQHF; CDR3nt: TGTGCCACCAGGGGACGGGTAGGGTATAGCAATCAGCCCCAGCATTTT
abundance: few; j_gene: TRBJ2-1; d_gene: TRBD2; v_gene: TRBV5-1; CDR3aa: CASSPSASGYNEQFF; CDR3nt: TGCGCCAGCAGCCCGTCGGCTAGCGGGTACAATGAGCAGTTCTTC
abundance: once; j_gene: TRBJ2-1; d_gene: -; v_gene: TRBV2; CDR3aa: CASSGQGGGWRAAEQFF; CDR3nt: TGTGCCAGCAGCGGACAGGGAGGGGGCTGGAGGGCCGCTGAGCAGTTCTTC
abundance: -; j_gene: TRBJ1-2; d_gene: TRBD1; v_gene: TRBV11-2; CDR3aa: CASSSGQGFDYGYTF; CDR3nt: TGTGCCAGCAGCTCCGGACAGGGCTTTGACTATGGCTACACCTTC
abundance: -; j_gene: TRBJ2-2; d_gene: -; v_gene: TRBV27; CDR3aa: CASSLSRDAGELFF; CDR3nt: TGTGCCAGCAGTTTGAGCAGGGACGCCGGGGAGCTGTTTTTT
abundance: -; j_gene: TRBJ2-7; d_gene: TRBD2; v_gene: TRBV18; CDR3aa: CASSPRGAGLTYEQYF; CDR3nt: TGTGCCAGCTCACCTCGCGGGGCGGGACTAACCTACGAGCAGTACTTC
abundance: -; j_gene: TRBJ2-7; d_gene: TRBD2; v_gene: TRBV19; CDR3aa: CASSGTSGYEQYF; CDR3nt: TGTGCCAGTTCTGGGACTAGCGGTTACGAGCAGTACTTC
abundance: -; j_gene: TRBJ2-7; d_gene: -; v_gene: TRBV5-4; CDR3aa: CASSWGLGGRPGEQYF; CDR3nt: TGTGCCAGCAGCTGGGGCCTTGGAGGAAGGCCGGGGGAGCAGTACTTC
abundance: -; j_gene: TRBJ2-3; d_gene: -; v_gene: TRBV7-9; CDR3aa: CASSPMATAGSTDTQYF; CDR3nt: TGTGCCAGCAGCCCGATGGCGACAGCAGGGAGCACAGATACGCAGTATTTT